These 18 T cell receptor beta chains originate from one sample sequenced in a study of blood T cell repertoires in COVID-19. The protocol was immunoSEQ multiplex PCR, while the TCRdb copy is restricted to in-frame clones and leaves out a portion. The sample lists about 150,000 clones, about four fifths occurring once. Source material: peripheral blood. The receptors here all came from a woman aged 55-70 years with acute or convalescent COVID-19.

The chain has TRBV7-9 and TRBJ1-4, with 10 bases matching TRBD1. The ends lost 5 bases at V and 8 bases at J; junction bases unmatched: 5. CDR3 size: 14 residues. CDR1 is SEHNR and CDR2 is FQNEAQ in the germline V gene (reference sequence). The CDR3 reads CASSPGQGREKLFF. The CDR3 nucleotides are TGTGCCAGCAGCCCGGGACAGGGGAGAGAAAAACTGTTTTTT. The variable domain in full, with the rest retrieved from reference TRBV7-9 and TRBJ1-4, is DTGVSQNPRHKITKRGQNVTFRCDPISEHNRLYWYRQTLGQGPEFLTYFQNEAQLEKSRLLSDRFSAERPKGSFSTLEIQRTEQGDSAMYLCASSPGQGREKLFFGSGTQLSVL.

V gene TRBV7-8 combines with J gene TRBJ1-5, with TRBD1 identical over 9 bases. The CDR3 sequence is 15 residues long. Germline assignment: CDR1 SGHVS and CDR2 FQNEAQ. V trimming: 0 bases; J trimming: 5 bases; junction bases outside the gene matches: 2. In DNA, the CDR3 is TGTGCCAGCAGCTTAGCCGGGACAGGGTATCAGCCCCAGCATTTT. Its translation: CASSLAGTGYQPQHF.

The CDR3 bases are TGTGCCAGCAGCTCGGACAGGGGGCGTTATGGCTACACCTTC. The encoded protein is CASSSDRGRYGYTF. V and J are TRBV5-5 and TRBJ1-2; 11 bases map to TRBD1. CDR3 length: 14 amino acids. With 3 bases clipped from V and 5 bases from J, the junction kept 3 bases outside the gene matches. Germline values: CDR1 SGHKS, CDR2 YYEKEE (reference sequence).

This clone was detected a few times. V and J are TRBV6-5 and TRBJ1-1; D might be TRBD1 (5 bases). Germline V lookup: CDR1 MNHEY, CDR2 SVGAGI. Trimming removed 2 bases at V and 3 bases at J, with 16 bases between. This CDR3 is built from 16 residues. The CDR3 nucleotides are TGTGCCAGCAGTTACACCGCTGGGGGAGGGCACACTGAAGCTTTCTTT. Its translation is CASSYTAGGGHTEAFF.

V and J are TRBV29-1 and TRBJ2-1; D might be TRBD2 (6 bases). Germline V gene lookup returns CDR1 SQVTM and CDR2 ANQGSEA. V lost 4 bases, J lost 2 bases, and 6 bases lay in between. CDR3 length equals 12 residues. In nucleotides, the CDR3 is TGCAGCGTTGGGGGGGCCTACAATGAGCAGTTCTTC. Translating gives CSVGGAYNEQFF.

CDR3 protein: CASSPTGNYGYTF. As DNA, the CDR3 is TGTGCCAGCTCACCAACGGGTAATTATGGCTACACCTTC. V usage is TRBV18 and J usage is TRBJ1-2; D unresolved. CDR1 and CDR2 (germline): KGHSH, LQKENI. The CDR3 spans 13 residues. Trimming took 2 bases from V and 5 from J, leaving 9 bases between them.

The genes are TRBV27 and TRBJ2-5; 8 bases line up with TRBD1. Trimming cost V 7 bases and J 14 bases; bases outside gene matches: 9. The CDR3 loop spans 11 amino acids. The germline gives CDR1 MNHEY, CDR2 SMNVEV (reference sequence). The CDR3 sequence: CASKGQGLIYF. As DNA, the CDR3 is TGTGCCAGCAAAGGACAGGGTCTAATTTACTTC.

This clone is a singleton in its sample. The chain couples TRBV18 to TRBJ2-7; TRBD2 is a possible D gene (6 bases). V was trimmed by 6 bases and J by 1 base, leaving 13 bases between them. Germline CDR1 KGHSH, CDR2 LQKENI. This CDR3 is 14 amino acids long. The DNA for the CDR3 is TGTGCCAGCTCGTCGGGACTCACGTCCTACGAGCAGTACTTC. The encoded protein is CASSSGLTSYEQYF. Complete variable domain (other parts from reference TRBV18 and TRBJ2-7): NAGVMQNPRHLVRRRGQEARLRCSPMKGHSHVYWYRQLPEEGLKFMVYLQKENIIDESGMPKERFSAEFPKEGPSILRIQQVVRGDSAAYFCASSSGLTSYEQYFGPGTRLTVT.

The chain has TRBV7-9 and TRBJ2-1, with 8 positions matching TRBD1. Trimming removed 3 bases from V and 9 bases from J; junction bases left unmatched: 4. CDR3 length: 13 residues. Germline V gives CDR1 SEHNR, CDR2 FQNEAQ (reference sequence). The CDR3 here is CASSFTTGGEQFF. CDR3 coding DNA: TGTGCCAGCAGCTTCACTACAGGGGGTGAGCAGTTCTTC.

The V and J genes are TRBV2 and TRBJ1-6, with D unresolved. Looked up from germline, CDR1 is SNHLY and CDR2 is FYNNEI. V was trimmed by 5 bases and J by 0 bases, leaving 8 bases between them. The CDR3 contains 15 residues. CDR3 coding DNA: TGTGCCAGCAGTCTTCCTCCCTCCTATAATTCACCCCTCCACTTT. Translating it yields CASSLPPSYNSPLHF.

The genes are TRBV12-3 or TRBV12-4 and TRBJ2-5; no clear D gene. V was clipped by 1 base and J by 4 bases, with 7 bases between them. The CDR3 sequence is 13 residues long. The CDR3 reads CASSLVGLETQYF. CDR3 DNA sequence: TGTGCCAGCAGTTTAGTGGGCCTAGAGACCCAGTACTTC.

The chain links TRBV12-3 or TRBV12-4 to TRBJ2-3; a possible D gene is TRBD2 (6 bases). The CDR3 spans 12 residues. Trimming stripped 8 bases from V and 1 base from J, with 7 bases between. CDR3 region: CASGEGTDTQYF. CDR3 coding DNA: TGTGCCAGCGGGGAGGGCACAGATACGCAGTATTTT.

The V gene is TRBV5-1, the J gene TRBJ1-3, with no clear D. CDR1 and CDR2 from the germline V gene are SGHRS and YFSETQ. The CDR3 is made up of 16 amino acids. Trimming removed 0 bases at V and 2 bases at J, with 12 bases between. CDR3 protein: CASSLVGSLAGNTIYF. The CDR3 DNA follows: TGCGCCAGCAGCTTGGTTGGCAGTTTGGCTGGAAACACCATATATTTT.

The V call is TRBV2, the J call TRBJ1-1, with D possibly TRBD1 on 6 matching bases. CDR1 is SNHLY and CDR2 is FYNNEI in the germline V gene. Deletions cut 7 bases from V and 5 bases from J, with 20 bases between. The CDR3 runs 15 residues. The CDR3 spells CASKPGLGGETEAFF. CDR3 sequence (DNA): TGTGCCAGCAAGCCCGGCTTAGGGGGAGAGACTGAAGCTTTCTTT.

This chain links TRBV5-1 with TRBJ1-4; 8 nucleotides match TRBD1. The CDR3 loop spans 18 amino acids. CDR1 is SGHRS and CDR2 is YFSETQ in the germline V gene. Losses at the gene ends were 4 bases for V and 0 bases for J; bases not matched to a gene: 11. The CDR3 region is CASSPTTGASATNEKLFF. In DNA, the CDR3 is TGCGCCAGCAGCCCAACGACAGGGGCGTCTGCAACTAATGAAAAACTGTTTTTT.

The rearrangement joins TRBV19 to TRBJ1-6; D is perhaps TRBD1 (5 bases). Germline values: CDR1 LNHDA, CDR2 SQIVND (reference sequence). This CDR3 has 15 residues. Trimming took off 0 bases at V and 6 bases at J, with 9 bases between the two ends. The DNA for the CDR3 is TGTGCCAGTAGTATAGACGCCCAGGGTAATTCACCCCTCCACTTT. It encodes CASSIDAQGNSPLHF. Using reference TRBV19 and TRBJ1-6 for the parts outside the CDR3, the full variable domain is DGGITQSPKYLFRKEGQNVTLSCEQNLNHDAMYWYRQDPGQGLRLIYYSQIVNDFQKGDIAEGYSVSREKKESFPLTVTSAQKNPTAFYLCASSIDAQGNSPLHFGNGTRLTVT.

CDR3 amino acids: CASSQTGAQETQYF. CDR3 bases: TGTGCCAGCAGCCAAACAGGGGCCCAAGAGACCCAGTACTTC. This sequence joins TRBV3-1 (or the pseudogene TRBV3-2) and TRBJ2-5; 7 bases map to TRBD1. The CDR3 is 14 amino acids. The ends lost 2 bases at V and 1 base at J; junction bases unmatched: 1. Looked up from germline, CDR1 is LGHDT and CDR2 is YNNKEL (reference sequence).

The chain uses TRBV18 and TRBJ2-5; weak D call: TRBD2 (5 bases). CDR1 is KGHSH and CDR2 is LQKENI in the germline V gene. V lost 3 bases to trimming and J lost 2 bases, with 10 bases between them. This CDR3 comprises 14 residues. DNA of the CDR3: TGTGCCAGCTCACCGCAGGAGGTTCAAGAGACCCAGTACTTC. It encodes CASSPQEVQETQYF.